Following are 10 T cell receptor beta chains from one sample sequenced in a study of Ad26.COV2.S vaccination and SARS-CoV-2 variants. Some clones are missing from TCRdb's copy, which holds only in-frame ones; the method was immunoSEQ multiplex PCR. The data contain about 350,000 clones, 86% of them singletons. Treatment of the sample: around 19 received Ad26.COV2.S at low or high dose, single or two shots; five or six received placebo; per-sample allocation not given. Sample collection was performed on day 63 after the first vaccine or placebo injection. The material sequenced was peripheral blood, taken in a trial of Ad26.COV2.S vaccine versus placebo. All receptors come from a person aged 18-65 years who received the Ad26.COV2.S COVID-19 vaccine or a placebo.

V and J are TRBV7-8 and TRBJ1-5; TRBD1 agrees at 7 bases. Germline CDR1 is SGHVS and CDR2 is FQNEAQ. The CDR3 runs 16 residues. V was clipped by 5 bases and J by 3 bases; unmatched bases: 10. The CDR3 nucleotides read TGTGCCAGCAGCCCTAGGCCGGGACAGAACAATCAGCCCCAGCATTTT. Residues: CASSPRPGQNNQPQHF.

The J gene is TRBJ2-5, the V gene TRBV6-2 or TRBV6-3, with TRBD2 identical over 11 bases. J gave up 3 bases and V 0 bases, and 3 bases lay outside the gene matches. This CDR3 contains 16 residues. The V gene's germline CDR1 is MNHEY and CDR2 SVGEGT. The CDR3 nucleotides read TGTGCCAGCAGTTACTCACTGGGACTAGCGGAAGAGACCCAGTACTTC. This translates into CASSYSLGLAEETQYF.

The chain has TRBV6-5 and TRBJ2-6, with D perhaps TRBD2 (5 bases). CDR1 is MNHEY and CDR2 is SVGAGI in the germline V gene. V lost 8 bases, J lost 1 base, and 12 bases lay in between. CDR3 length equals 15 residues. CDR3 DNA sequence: TGTGCCAGCGCCGGGGTTGGTTCTGGGGCCAACGTCCTGACTTTC. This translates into CASAGVGSGANVLTF.

CDR3 coding DNA: TGTGCCAGCATCCGGGGTGGCTCGTACGAGCAGTACTTC. It codes for CASIRGGSYEQYF. The V and J genes are TRBV28 and TRBJ2-7; a weak D match, TRBD2 (5 bases). The CDR3 runs 13 residues. The V gene lost 7 bases and the J gene lost 4 bases, with 14 bases spanning the gap. From germline, CDR1 is MDHEN and CDR2 SYDVKM. The full variable domain, rest sourced from reference TRBV28 and TRBJ2-7, is DVKVTQSSRYLVKRTGEKVFLECVQDMDHENMFWYRQDPGLGLRLIYFSYDVKMKEKGDIPEGYSVSREKKERFSLILESASTNQTSMYLCASIRGGSYEQYFGPGTRLTVT.

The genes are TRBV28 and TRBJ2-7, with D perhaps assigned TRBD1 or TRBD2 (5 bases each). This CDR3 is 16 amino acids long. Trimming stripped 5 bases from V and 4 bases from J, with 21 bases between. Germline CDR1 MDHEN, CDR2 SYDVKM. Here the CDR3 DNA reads TGTGCCAGCAGTCCTCCGGGACGGCACTCTTTATACGAGCAGTACTTC. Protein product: CASSPPGRHSLYEQYF.

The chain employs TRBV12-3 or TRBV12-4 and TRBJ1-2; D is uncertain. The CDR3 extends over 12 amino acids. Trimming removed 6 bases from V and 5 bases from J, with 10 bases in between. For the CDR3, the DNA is TGTGCCAGCAGCAATGAGGGTTATGGCTACACCTTC. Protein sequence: CASSNEGYGYTF.

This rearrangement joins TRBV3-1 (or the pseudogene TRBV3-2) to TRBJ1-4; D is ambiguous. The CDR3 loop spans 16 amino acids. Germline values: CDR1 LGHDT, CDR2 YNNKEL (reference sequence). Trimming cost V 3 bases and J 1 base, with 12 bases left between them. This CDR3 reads CASSHTPVGTNEKLFF. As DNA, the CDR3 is TGTGCCAGCAGCCACACCCCCGTGGGAACTAATGAAAAACTGTTTTTT.

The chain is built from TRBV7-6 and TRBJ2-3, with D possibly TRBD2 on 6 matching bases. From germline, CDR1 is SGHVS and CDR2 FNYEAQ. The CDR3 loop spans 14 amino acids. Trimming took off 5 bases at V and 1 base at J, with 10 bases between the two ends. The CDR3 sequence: CASSTASGTDTQYF. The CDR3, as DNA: TGTGCCAGCAGCACAGCTAGCGGCACAGATACGCAGTATTTT.

This CDR3 reads CASSRYPGKDTEAFF. In DNA, the CDR3 is TGTGCCAGCAGCAGATATCCAGGGAAGGACACTGAAGCTTTCTTT. The chain uses TRBV7-3 and TRBJ1-1; a weak D match, TRBD1 (5 bases). V was cut by 5 bases and J by 3 bases, with 16 bases left in between. This CDR3 region has 15 residues. From germline, CDR1 is SGHTA and CDR2 FQGTGA.

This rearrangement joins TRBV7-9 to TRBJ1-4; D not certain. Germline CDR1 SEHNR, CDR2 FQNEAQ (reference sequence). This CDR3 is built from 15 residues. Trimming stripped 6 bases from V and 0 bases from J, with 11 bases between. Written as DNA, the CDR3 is TGTGCCAGCAGATCCTCAGCCGCAACTAATGAAAAACTGTTTTTT. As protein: CASRSSAATNEKLFF.